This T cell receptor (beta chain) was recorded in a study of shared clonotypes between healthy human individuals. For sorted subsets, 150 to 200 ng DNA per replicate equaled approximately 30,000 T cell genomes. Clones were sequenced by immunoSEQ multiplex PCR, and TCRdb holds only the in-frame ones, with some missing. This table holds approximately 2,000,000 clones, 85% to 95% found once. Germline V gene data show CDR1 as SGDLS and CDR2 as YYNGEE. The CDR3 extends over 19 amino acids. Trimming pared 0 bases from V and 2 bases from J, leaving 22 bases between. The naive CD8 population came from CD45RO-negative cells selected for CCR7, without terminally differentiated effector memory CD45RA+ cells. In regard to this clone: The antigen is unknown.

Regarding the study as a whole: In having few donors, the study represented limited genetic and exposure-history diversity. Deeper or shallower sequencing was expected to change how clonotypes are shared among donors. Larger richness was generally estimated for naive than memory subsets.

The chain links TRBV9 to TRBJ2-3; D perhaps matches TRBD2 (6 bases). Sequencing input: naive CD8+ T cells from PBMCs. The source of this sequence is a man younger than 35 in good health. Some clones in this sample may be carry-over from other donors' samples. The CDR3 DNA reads TGTGCCAGCAGCGTAGTCCCGGTTCTACGGCGGGATCTCACAGATACGCAGTATTTT. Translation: CASSVVPVLRRDLTDTQYF. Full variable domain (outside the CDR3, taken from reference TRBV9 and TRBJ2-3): DSGVTQTPKHLITATGQRVTLRCSPRSGDLSVYWYQQSLDQGLQFLIQYYNGEERAKGNILERFSAQQFPDLHSELNLSSLELGDSALYFCASSVVPVLRRDLTDTQYFGPGTRLTVL.